This entry describes one TCR beta chain. This CDR3 has 17 amino acids. The germline gives CDR1 SGHDN, CDR2 FVKESK. The ends were cut back, 1 base at V and 2 bases at J, with 16 bases in the middle. The data derive from a study of T cell clonotyping in hematopoietic cell transplantation. The data were produced by immunoSEQ multiplex PCR, yet TCRdb's version contains in-frame clones alone and is incomplete. The sample holds approximately 42,000 clones, about 95% seen once. This sequence was found in a man between 25 and 39 years old in good health. Some clones in this sample may be carry-over from other donors' samples. This rearrangement joins TRBV14 to TRBJ2-3; D not resolved. Material for sequencing was peripheral blood mononuclear cells. The CDR3: CASSQAEIWMVTDTQYF. As DNA, the CDR3 is TGTGCCAGCAGCCAAGCGGAGATTTGGATGGTCACAGATACGCAGTATTTT. The complete variable domain, with remaining parts taken from reference TRBV14 and TRBJ2-3, reads EAGVTQFPSHSVIEKGQTVTLRCDPISGHDNLYWYRRVMGKEIKFLLHFVKESKQDESGMPNNRFLAERTGGTYSTLKVQPAELEDSGVYFCASSQAEIWMVTDTQYFGPGTRLTVL.